Reported below is one TCR beta chain. V was cut by 0 bases and J by 7 bases, with 12 bases left in between. CDR3 length: 14 residues. From germline, CDR1 is MNHEY and CDR2 SVGAGI. These data are taken from a study of blood T cell repertoires in COVID-19. Assay: immunoSEQ multiplex PCR; the TCRdb copy retains only in-frame clones and omits some. The sample carries 300,000 to 350,000 clones, 88% recorded once. Sequenced sample: peripheral blood. This chain joins TRBV6-5 and TRBJ1-1; possibly TRBD1 for D (5 bases). The sequence derives from a woman aged 70-85 years with COVID-19, enrolled during active disease. CDR3 amino acids: CASSYSRRGHEAFF. The CDR3 coding sequence is TGTGCCAGCAGTTACTCGAGGAGGGGCCATGAAGCTTTCTTT.